Below are 25 T cell receptor beta chains sequenced from a single sample in a study of T-cell memory formation after mild COVID-19. TCRdb itself ran the 5' RACE reads through MiXCR, one entry per CDR3 protein. The sample consists of 140,000 or so distinct CDR3 sequences, about 14% of them appearing once. The sample consisted of PBMCs or a T cell subset sorted from them (not recorded which). These receptors all come from an adult woman who had mild COVID-19 (a few samples of this study predate the infection). Cell type and time point are not known.

The chain recombines TRBV6-1 with TRBJ2-2, with 10 bases identical to TRBD1. Trimming at V came to 3 bases and at J to 6 bases, leaving 4 bases not matched to a gene. CDR1 is MNHNS, CDR2 SASEGT, per germline. This CDR3 comprises 15 residues. The chain's CDR3 is CASSEETGGPGELFF. The CDR3 DNA reads TGTGCCAGCAGTGAGGAGACAGGGGGCCCCGGGGAGCTGTTTTTT.

This clonotype came up a few times. The V gene is TRBV7-6, the J gene TRBJ1-1; D is perhaps TRBD1 (5 bases). V was shortened by 11 bases and J by 0 bases, with 16 bases between the two germline ends. Germline V CDR1 and CDR2: SGHVS, FNYEAQ. This CDR3 spans 14 amino acids. The CDR3 coding sequence is TGTGCCGTTCAATCGGGGACCGTGAACACTGAAGCTTTCTTT. Its protein product is CAVQSGTVNTEAFF.

This clonotype appeared a few times. The chain combines TRBV6-1 with TRBJ1-2; D ambiguous. In germline, CDR1 is MNHNS, CDR2 SASEGT. This CDR3 comprises 13 residues. Trimming removed 0 bases at V and 4 bases at J, with 6 bases between. Here the CDR3 DNA reads TGTGCCAGCAGTGAAGCGGGCCGCTATGGCTACACCTTC. It encodes CASSEAGRYGYTF.

This clonotype was picked up a small number of times. The CDR3 DNA is TGTGCCAGCAGTTCGGACGGAAGCTCCTACAATGAGCAGTTCTTC. It yields the protein CASSSDGSSYNEQFF. This chain uses TRBV12-3 or TRBV12-4 with TRBJ2-1, with D uncertain. V lost 4 bases and J lost 0, with 10 bases in between. This CDR3 spans 15 amino acids.

This clonotype turned up a few times. The V gene is TRBV4-1, the J gene TRBJ2-7; D remains ambiguous. The CDR3 runs 15 residues. Per germline, CDR1 MGHRA and CDR2 YSYEKL. V was shortened by 4 bases and J by 2 bases, with 15 bases between the two germline ends. This CDR3 reads CASSPRFDPTYEQYF. As DNA, the CDR3 is TGCGCCAGCAGCCCTCGCTTCGACCCGACCTACGAGCAGTACTTC.

This clonotype was seen repeatedly, ten times or more. The CDR3 DNA sequence: TGCGCCAGCAGCGAGCGACAGGGAAGCGGGAGTTTTTCCTACGAGCAGTACTTC. Protein sequence: CASSERQGSGSFSYEQYF. The rearrangement uses TRBV4-3 and TRBJ2-7; maybe TRBD2 (8 bases). V was pared by 5 bases and J by 1 base, with 24 bases between. In germline, CDR1 is LGHNA, CDR2 YSLEER. There are 18 residues in the CDR3.

In its sample, this clonotype was seen many times. The J gene is TRBJ2-5, the V gene TRBV7-6; unclear D gene. This CDR3 is built from 15 residues. V was clipped by 5 bases and J by 2 bases, with 15 bases between them. Germline CDR1 reads SGHVS; CDR2 reads FNYEAQ. The CDR3 spells CASSPAPSPQETQYF. The CDR3 region has the DNA TGTGCCAGCAGCCCTGCCCCGTCCCCTCAAGAGACCCAGTACTTC.

This clonotype has more than one count but fewer than ten. The chain joins TRBV7-9 to TRBJ2-5; no firm D call. The CDR3 is 14 residues long. The germline CDR1 and CDR2 sequences are SEHNR and FQNEAQ (reference sequence). Trimming cost V 5 bases and J 1 base, with 11 bases left between them. CDR3 sequence (DNA): TGTGCCAGCAGCCTGTCCGGGTCCCAAGAGACCCAGTACTTC. This translates into CASSLSGSQETQYF.

This clonotype was counted only a few times. The chain employs TRBV7-9 and TRBJ2-7; D possibly matches TRBD1 or TRBD2 (5 bases each). The V gene lost 7 bases and the J gene lost 3 bases, with 19 bases spanning the gap. Germline V gene sequence: CDR1 SEHNR, CDR2 FQNEAQ (reference sequence). The CDR3 runs to 15 residues. The CDR3 sequence is CASTEGTSSFYEQYF. In DNA form, the CDR3 reads TGTGCCAGCACCGAGGGGACGTCATCTTTCTACGAGCAGTACTTC. Complete variable domain (other parts from reference TRBV7-9 and TRBJ2-7): DTGVSQNPRHKITKRGQNVTFRCDPISEHNRLYWYRQTLGQGPEFLTYFQNEAQLEKSRLLSDRFSAERPKGSFSTLEIQRTEQGDSAMYLCASTEGTSSFYEQYFGPGTRLTVT.

This sequence joins TRBV9 and TRBJ2-1; weak D call: TRBD2 (6 bases). There are 16 residues in the CDR3. V lost 6 bases and J 7 bases, leaving 23 bases between the germline ends. Germline CDR1 and CDR2: SGDLS and YYNGEE. CDR3 in amino acids: CASTRQGGTAGNEQFF. In DNA, the CDR3 is TGTGCCAGCACTCGTCAGGGCGGGACCGCGGGAAATGAGCAGTTCTTC.

This chain uses TRBV19 with TRBJ1-2; D is ambiguous. The V end lost 6 bases, the J end lost 5 bases, and 10 bases lay between the germline ends. CDR1 LNHDA and CDR2 SQIVND come from the germline V gene (reference sequence). The CDR3 consists of 12 residues. The DNA of the CDR3 is TGTGCCAGTAGGGGTTCGGGATATGGCTACACCTTC. Its translation is CASRGSGYGYTF.

This chain uses TRBV5-1 with TRBJ1-2, with TRBD1 matching over 7 bases. Germline lookup yields CDR1 SGHRS and CDR2 YFSETQ. J lost 10 bases, V lost 4 bases, and 10 bases had no gene match. This CDR3 has 13 residues. The chain's CDR3 is CASSPEGTATYTF. DNA of the CDR3: TGCGCCAGCAGCCCGGAGGGGACAGCTACCTACACCTTC.

The chain combines TRBV7-3 with TRBJ2-1; 9 bases fit TRBD2. With V trimmed by 2 bases and J by 7 bases, 9 bases remained unmatched. This CDR3 has 16 residues. Germline CDR1 and CDR2: SGHTA and FQGTGA. CDR3: CASSLGTSWPANEQFF. As DNA, the CDR3 is TGTGCCAGCAGCTTAGGGACTAGCTGGCCGGCAAATGAGCAGTTCTTC.

This clonotype was counted only a few times. This rearrangement joins TRBV19 to TRBJ1-5, with a tentative D call TRBD1 (6 bases). Trimming removed 5 bases from V and 6 bases from J, with 17 bases in between. Germline-derived CDR1 and CDR2 are LNHDA and SQIVND (reference sequence). This CDR3 region has 15 residues. CDR3 bases: TGTGCCAGTAGTGCCCCACAGGGTAGGTGTCAGCCCCAGCATTTT. Translating gives CASSAPQGRCQPQHF.

The chain uses TRBV15 and TRBJ2-3; 7 nucleotides align to TRBD2. This CDR3 contains 16 residues. The germline CDR1 and CDR2 sequences are LNHNV and YYDKDF (reference sequence). Trimming removed 3 bases from V and 2 bases from J; junction bases left unmatched: 8. The CDR3: CATSSEEGGITDTQYF. The CDR3 coding sequence is TGTGCCACCAGCAGCGAAGAGGGAGGGATCACAGATACGCAGTATTTT.

This clonotype was observed a few times. The genes are TRBV20-1 and TRBJ2-7; 7 positions agree with TRBD1. The CDR3 loop spans 13 amino acids. V shed 5 bases, J shed 3 bases, and the junction held 7 bases outside the gene matches. Germline CDR1 and CDR2: DFQATT and SNEGSKA (reference sequence). The CDR3 DNA is TGCAGTGCTTCCGGGACAGACTACTACGAGCAGTACTTC. This codes for CSASGTDYYEQYF.

This clonotype showed up many times. This sequence joins TRBV12-3 or TRBV12-4 and TRBJ2-3; no clear D gene. This CDR3 is built from 10 residues. The V and J ends lost 9 bases and 7 bases respectively, with 8 bases between them. The CDR3 protein is CASDKYTQYF. As DNA, the CDR3 is TGTGCCAGTGACAAATATACGCAGTATTTT.

J is TRBJ1-1 and V is TRBV7-9, with 10 bases identical to TRBD1. Trimming took 5 bases from V and 2 from J; bases not matched to a gene: 5. In germline, CDR1 is SEHNR, CDR2 FQNEAQ (reference sequence). The CDR3 runs to 15 residues. The CDR3 nucleotides are TGTGCCAGCAGCCGGACAGGGGGGAGTAACACTGAAGCTTTCTTT. Protein sequence: CASSRTGGSNTEAFF.

The rearrangement links TRBV12-3 or TRBV12-4 to TRBJ2-1; possibly TRBD1 or TRBD2 for D (5 bases each). Trimming cost V 7 bases and J 9 bases, with 19 bases left between them. This CDR3 comprises 14 residues. The CDR3 region is CASTQTGRHPEQFF. CDR3 in DNA: TGTGCCAGCACCCAAACGGGACGCCACCCTGAGCAGTTCTTC.

At least ten counts were recorded for this clonotype. The rearrangement links TRBV6-5 to TRBJ2-7; TRBD1 agrees at 9 bases. CDR3 size: 12 residues. With V trimmed by 8 bases and J by 2 bases, 1 base remained unmatched. Germline V gives CDR1 MNHEY, CDR2 SVGAGI. CDR3: CASRDRAYEQYF. The CDR3, as DNA: TGTGCCAGCCGGGACAGGGCCTACGAGCAGTACTTC.

This clonotype has a handful of counts. CDR3 sequence (DNA): TGTGCCAGCAGCTCACGGGGCTATTATCCGGGACAGGGAATCGAGCAGTACTTC. It is translated as CASSSRGYYPGQGIEQYF. This chain uses TRBV7-8 with TRBJ2-7; 9 bases map to TRBD1. The V segment lost 4 bases and the J segment 6 bases; nucleotides outside the gene matches: 19. The CDR3 sequence is 18 residues long. Germline lookup yields CDR1 SGHVS and CDR2 FQNEAQ.

J is TRBJ2-7 and V is TRBV6-2 or TRBV6-3; D ambiguous. The V end was cut by 2 bases, the J end by 3 bases, with 14 bases between. Germline CDR1 reads MNHEY; CDR2 reads SVGEGT. The CDR3 has 15 amino acids. CDR3 sequence (DNA): TGTGCCAGCAGTTACCGCTCAAACGGATACTACGAGCAGTACTTC. This encodes CASSYRSNGYYEQYF.

The genes are TRBV4-1 and TRBJ1-1; no clear D gene. This CDR3 has 14 amino acids. Trimming pared 0 bases from V and 0 bases from J, leaving 5 bases between. Germline V gene lookup returns CDR1 MGHRA and CDR2 YSYEKL. CDR3 bases: TGCGCCAGCAGCCAAGATTCGATGAACACTGAAGCTTTCTTT. As protein: CASSQDSMNTEAFF.

This clonotype was found a few times. The J gene is TRBJ1-2, the V gene TRBV20-1, with D unclear. The CDR3 is 13 amino acids. The V end lost 0 bases, the J end lost 4 bases, and 9 bases lay between the germline ends. The germline V gene encodes CDR1 DFQATT and CDR2 SNEGSKA (reference sequence). CDR3 DNA: TGCAGTGCTAGAGATCCACAGAGCTATGGCTACACCTTC. As protein: CSARDPQSYGYTF.

A few counts support this clonotype. The chain employs TRBV9 and TRBJ2-2; D unresolved. V lost 3 bases to trimming and J lost 3 bases, with 9 bases between them. CDR1 and CDR2 (germline): SGDLS, YYNGEE. This CDR3 has 14 amino acids. The CDR3 sequence is CASSGSLHTGELFF. In DNA form, the CDR3 reads TGTGCCAGCAGCGGGTCCCTCCACACCGGGGAGCTGTTTTTT.